The following is a TCR beta chain sequence with its context. Generated by immunoSEQ multiplex PCR, the TCRdb table keeps only in-frame clones and is missing some. The repertoire holds about 9,100 clones, with almost 90% as singletons. These data come from a study of OX40 agonist ivuxolimab in advanced cancers. Looked up from germline, CDR1 is MNHNS and CDR2 is SASEGT. Germline trimming cut 6 bases from V and 0 bases from J; bases unmatched to any gene: 4. CDR3 length: 14 amino acids. The sequence was obtained from an adult with an advanced solid tumor such as melanoma, head and neck, liver or kidney cancer. J is TRBJ1-1 and V is TRBV6-1; 7 nucleotides line up with TRBD1. The starting material was CD4+ or CD8+ T cells sorted from blood, obtained in a trial of the OX40 agonist ivuxolimab. The CDR3 loop reads CASRAGTVNTEAFF. CDR3 DNA sequence: TGTGCCAGCAGGGCCGGGACAGTGAACACTGAAGCTTTCTTT.